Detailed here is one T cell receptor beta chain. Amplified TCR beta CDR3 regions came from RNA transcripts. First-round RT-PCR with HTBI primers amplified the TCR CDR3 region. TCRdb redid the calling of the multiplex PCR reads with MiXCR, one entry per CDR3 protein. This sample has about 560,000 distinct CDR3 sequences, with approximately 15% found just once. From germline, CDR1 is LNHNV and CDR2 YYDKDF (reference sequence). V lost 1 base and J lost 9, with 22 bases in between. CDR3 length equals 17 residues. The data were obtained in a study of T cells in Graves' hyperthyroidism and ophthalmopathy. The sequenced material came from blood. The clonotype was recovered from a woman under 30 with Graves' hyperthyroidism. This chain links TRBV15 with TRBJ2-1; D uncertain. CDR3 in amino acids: CATSRGVEELAWVEQFF. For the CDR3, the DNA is TGTGCCACCAGCAGAGGAGTTGAGGAACTCGCCTGGGTTGAGCAGTTCTTC.